A selection of T cell receptor beta chains follows, all from one sample in a study of Graves' ophthalmopathy and Graves' hyperthyroidism. MiXCR, applied by TCRdb to the multiplex PCR reads, yields one record per CDR3 protein. The data contain around 600,000 distinct CDR3 sequences, about 38% of them singletons. Material: peripheral blood. The receptors originated from an adult man with Graves' ophthalmopathy. Each CDR3 is given with its conserved first and last residue. The D gene is left open where the match is weak. Expanded clones get a size class; other rows say once, few or many, or leave the size out.

j_call,v_call,clone_size,d_call,cdr3_aa,cdr3_nt
TRBJ2-5,TRBV12-3/TRBV12-4,.,TRBD2,CASSLARVWGGRETQYF,TGTGCCAGCAGTTTAGCGCGGGTGTGGGGGGGTAGAGAGACCCAGTACTTC
TRBJ2-7,TRBV7-2,many,.,CASSLVAAREQYF,TGTGCCAGCAGCTTAGTTGCGGCGCGCGAGCAGTACTTC
TRBJ2-7,TRBV19,many,TRBD1,CASSWGTGIFYEQYF,TGTGCCAGTAGCTGGGGGACAGGGATTTTCTACGAGCAGTACTTC
TRBJ1-1,TRBV2,many,.,CASRTRGYYSEAFF,TGTGCCAGCAGGACCAGGGGATACTATTCCGAAGCTTTCTTT
TRBJ1-4,TRBV6-1,many,.,CASSEATRAEKLFF,TGTGCCAGCAGTGAAGCGACTCGAGCTGAAAAACTGTTTTTT
TRBJ1-4,TRBV10-2,many,.,CASSPGLTNEKLFF,TGCGCCAGCAGTCCGGGCCTAACTAATGAAAAACTGTTTTTT
TRBJ1-1,TRBV6-5,many,.,CASTPPGSEAFF,TGTGCCAGCACTCCCCCCGGGAGTGAAGCTTTCTTT
TRBJ1-5,TRBV6-1,.,.,CASTQKELQAFSNQPQHF,TGTGCCAGCACCCAAAAGGAACTACAGGCCTTTAGCAATCAGCCCCAGCATTTT
TRBJ1-2,TRBV29-1,.,TRBD1,CSASSSGQVYGYTF,TGCAGCGCCAGCAGTTCGGGACAGGTTTACGGCTACACCTTC
TRBJ2-5,TRBV25-1,.,.,CASSYRTVSGQETQYF,TGTGCCAGCAGTTACCGGACAGTGAGTGGCCAAGAGACCCAGTACTTC
TRBJ2-2,TRBV7-2,.,.,CASSHGAGGNTGELFF,TGTGCCAGCAGTCACGGGGCAGGTGGTAACACCGGGGAGCTGTTTTTT
TRBJ1-1,TRBV12-3/TRBV12-4,many,.,CASSPTGRYEAFF,TGTGCCAGCAGCCCCACCGGACGGTATGAAGCTTTCTTT
TRBJ1-2,TRBV20-1,many,TRBD1,CSAIGQGAHDGYTF,TGCAGTGCCATTGGACAGGGGGCGCACGATGGCTACACCTTC
TRBJ1-1,TRBV6-4,once,.,CASSAGMNTEASF,TGTGCCAGCAGTGCCGGCATGAACACTGAAGCTTCCTTT
TRBJ2-7,TRBV10-3,.,.,CAISERGLRSYNEQYF,TGTGCCATCAGTGAGCGGGGGCTGAGGTCGTACAATGAGCAGTACTTC
TRBJ2-7,TRBV6-2/TRBV6-3,few,.,CASSYRFTSYEQYF,TGTGCCAGCAGTTACCGGTTTACCTCCTACGAGCAGTACTTC
TRBJ2-7,TRBV12-3/TRBV12-4,.,.,CASSRLVSYEQYF,TGTGCCAGCAGTAGACTTGTCTCCTACGAGCAGTACTTC
TRBJ1-2,TRBV7-9,many,.,CASSPRHQDYGYTF,TGTGCCAGCAGCCCGAGACACCAAGACTATGGCTACACCTTC
TRBJ2-5,TRBV3-1,many,.,CASSQDPATAETQYF,TGTGCCAGCAGCCAAGATCCCGCCACGGCCGAGACCCAGTACTTC
TRBJ1-2,TRBV27,.,TRBD1,CASSLGGQAPPYGYTF,TGTGCCAGCAGTTTAGGGGGACAGGCGCCGCCCTATGGCTACACCTTC
TRBJ2-2,TRBV5-8,many,TRBD1,CASSRTGTGTGELFF,TGTGCCAGCAGCAGGACAGGGACTGGCACCGGGGAGCTGTTTTTT
TRBJ2-3,TRBV2,.,TRBD2,CATSDGRAKEKDTQYF,TGTGCCACCAGTGACGGGAGGGCCAAGGAGAAAGATACGCAGTATTTT
TRBJ2-3,TRBV19,few,.,CASSIDRSTDTQYF,TGTGCCAGTAGTATAGATCGTAGCACAGATACGCAGTATTTT